This T cell receptor (beta chain) comes out of a study of blood T cell repertoires in COVID-19. Study-wide context: There were acute and convalescent COVID-19 samples, and they came from the United States, Italy and Spain. T cells, B-cell-depleted T cells, or PBMCs provided the cDNA or gDNA that served as material.

Clones were sequenced by immunoSEQ multiplex PCR, and TCRdb holds only the in-frame ones, with some missing. The table lists around 190,000 clones, roughly nine tenths of them singletons. J was trimmed by 3 bases and V by 5 bases; bases with no gene match: 4. Germline loops: CDR1 SGHVS, CDR2 FQNEAQ. The CDR3 runs to 14 residues. The sequenced sample consisted of peripheral blood. The V gene is TRBV7-8, the J gene TRBJ1-2, with TRBD1 matching over 9 bases. This clonotype was obtained from a man aged 65-85 years with active or convalescent COVID-19. The CDR3 region has the DNA TGTGCCAGCAGCCGAGACAGGGGGGACTATGGCTACACCTTC. This codes for CASSRDRGDYGYTF.